The subject of this entry is one T cell receptor (beta chain). The junction departs from the called germline gene at one end, perhaps through a read error. This CDR3 region has 15 residues. Germline V gene sequence: CDR1 SGHTA, CDR2 FQGTGA. Sequencing was performed with immunoSEQ multiplex PCR; in TCRdb, only in-frame clones are kept and a portion is missing. This sample carries 2 million to 2.5 million clones, 93% of them seen once, and the ten largest clones take about 0.39%. The record originates from a study of shared clonotypes between healthy human individuals. Material for sequencing was naive CD4+ T cells from PBMCs. Regarding subset: CD45RA+ positively selected. The chain recombines TRBV7-3 with TRBJ2-1; D not resolved. The clonotype comes from a man aged 18 to 30 in good health. Some clones in this sample may be carry-over from other donors' samples. The CDR3 spells CASSLLPSSYDEQFF. The DNA of the CDR3 is TGTGCCAGCAGCTTACTCCCCAGCTCCTACGATGAGCAGTTCTTC.